Listed below are T cell receptor beta chains from one sample, sequenced in a study of T cells after yellow fever vaccination. MiXCR, applied by TCRdb to the 5' RACE reads, yields one record per CDR3 protein. This table has 300,000 or so distinct CDR3 sequences, around 7% appearing once. The source was PBMCs, collected about 41 days after the first yellow fever vaccination. The receptor source for this set is a man between 18 and 29 years old who received the YFV17D yellow fever vaccine. The CDR3 runs from the conserved cysteine through the conserved F or W. The D gene is left open where the match is weak. Size tells how often a clone was seen (once, few, many) or the class of an expanded clone, and some rows leave it out.

DNA: TGCGCCATCAGCGATAGCGGGTCTAGCACAGATACGCAGTATTTT
CDR3: CAISDSGSSTDTQYF
size: .
D: TRBD2
V: TRBV5-1
J: TRBJ2-3

DNA: TGTGCCAGCACCCTTGGGGGCGCCGGGGCCGTTAAGGGCTACACCTTC
CDR3: CASTLGGAGAVKGYTF
size: .
D: .
V: TRBV6-1
J: TRBJ1-2

DNA: TGTGCCAGCGGAGCGGGCCTAGATACGCAGTATTTT
CDR3: CASGAGLDTQYF
size: .
D: .
V: TRBV7-9
J: TRBJ2-3

DNA: TGCAGCGTTGAAGAACGACAGGGCAGTGGCTACACCTTC
CDR3: CSVEERQGSGYTF
size: .
D: TRBD1
V: TRBV29-1
J: TRBJ1-2

DNA: TGCGCCAGCAGCCAGGGAAGTGGGAGCTCCTACGAGCAGTACTTC
CDR3: CASSQGSGSSYEQYF
size: many
D: .
V: TRBV4-1
J: TRBJ2-7

DNA: TGTGCCAGCAGCCCCAAACCCTTGCAGAACTCCTACGAGCAGTACTTC
CDR3: CASSPKPLQNSYEQYF
size: few
D: .
V: TRBV7-2
J: TRBJ2-7

DNA: TGTGCCAGCAGCTTAAATTCAAACACCGGGGAGCCGTTTTTT
CDR3: CASSLNSNTGEPFF
size: .
D: .
V: TRBV7-3
J: TRBJ2-2

DNA: TGTGCCAGCAGCTTAGTGGGACTAGCGGGGCAGTCAGATACGCAGTATTTT
CDR3: CASSLVGLAGQSDTQYF
size: .
D: TRBD2
V: TRBV13
J: TRBJ2-3

DNA: TGTGCCAGCAGCAATCCACCTGGCGGGGGGCCCACAGATACGCAGTATTTT
CDR3: CASSNPPGGGPTDTQYF
size: .
D: TRBD2
V: TRBV7-2
J: TRBJ2-3

DNA: TGTGCCAGCAGCCCGGGACTAGCGGCAATAACCCAGTACTTC
CDR3: CASSPGLAAITQYF
size: .
D: TRBD2
V: TRBV5-5
J: TRBJ2-5

DNA: TGTGCCAGCAGCCAGACAGCGGGGGGGGTCACAGATACGCAGTATTTT
CDR3: CASSQTAGGVTDTQYF
size: .
D: TRBD2
V: TRBV4-2
J: TRBJ2-3

DNA: TGTGCCAGCAGCTTATTCCAGGGAGGAGATCAGCCCCAGCATTTT
CDR3: CASSLFQGGDQPQHF
size: many
D: .
V: TRBV7-6
J: TRBJ1-5

DNA: TGTGCCAGCTCACCAATGACAGGGTTCCCAGATACGCAGTATTTT
CDR3: CASSPMTGFPDTQYF
size: .
D: TRBD1
V: TRBV18
J: TRBJ2-3

DNA: TGCAGTGCTGGACTTCCCGCGATCAATGAGCAGTTCTTC
CDR3: CSAGLPAINEQFF
size: few
D: .
V: TRBV20-1
J: TRBJ2-1

DNA: TGTGCCAGCAGCGCGCGAGGGGGTGAGCAGTTCTTC
CDR3: CASSARGGEQFF
size: few
D: .
V: TRBV5-5
J: TRBJ2-1

DNA: TGTGCCAGCAGCCTTACCAGGGAAGTAGTCACTGAAGCTTTCTTT
CDR3: CASSLTREVVTEAFF
size: .
D: .
V: TRBV7-2
J: TRBJ1-1

DNA: TGTGCCAGCGGAGAGGGCTATAACTATGGCTACACCTTC
CDR3: CASGEGYNYGYTF
size: many
D: .
V: TRBV12-3/TRBV12-4
J: TRBJ1-2

DNA: TGTGCCAGCAGCTTACCGGGGGCTGGCTACACCTTC
CDR3: CASSLPGAGYTF
size: .
D: .
V: TRBV7-2
J: TRBJ1-2

DNA: TGTGCCAGCAGCTTGTTACTCGACGGCGGGGAGCTGTTTTTT
CDR3: CASSLLLDGGELFF
size: few
D: .
V: TRBV5-4
J: TRBJ2-2

DNA: TGTGCCAGCAGCCCGGTGATTAGCGGGGCGGATACGCAGTATTTT
CDR3: CASSPVISGADTQYF
size: many
D: TRBD2
V: TRBV12-3/TRBV12-4
J: TRBJ2-3

DNA: TGTGCCAGCGAGACGGGGTCTGCCAAAAACATTCAGTACTTC
CDR3: CASETGSAKNIQYF
size: few
D: .
V: TRBV6-4
J: TRBJ2-4

DNA: TGTGCCATCAGTGAGTTCGGAGAGGGGGGCACAGATACGCAGTATTTT
CDR3: CAISEFGEGGTDTQYF
size: few
D: .
V: TRBV10-3
J: TRBJ2-3

DNA: TGTGCCAGCAGGCTGGGGGGGACAGCGAACACCGGGGAGCTGTTTTTT
CDR3: CASRLGGTANTGELFF
size: .
D: .
V: TRBV11-2
J: TRBJ2-2

DNA: TGTGCCATCAGTGGGGGACTACGGGAGACCCAGTACTTC
CDR3: CAISGGLRETQYF
size: .
D: TRBD2
V: TRBV10-3
J: TRBJ2-5

DNA: TGCAGTGCTGCACAGGGAAGCTCCTACGAGCAGTACTTC
CDR3: CSAAQGSSYEQYF
size: many
D: .
V: TRBV20-1
J: TRBJ2-7

DNA: TGCAGTGCTAGAGCCCCCAGCGGGGGGACCGGGGAGCTGTTTTTT
CDR3: CSARAPSGGTGELFF
size: few
D: TRBD2
V: TRBV20-1
J: TRBJ2-2

DNA: TGCGCCAGCAGGCCAATGGACTATGGCTACACCTTC
CDR3: CASRPMDYGYTF
size: few
D: .
V: TRBV5-1
J: TRBJ1-2

DNA: TGTGCCAGCAGCTTAGGCGCGCCGGGACAGGTCTATGGCTACACCTTC
CDR3: CASSLGAPGQVYGYTF
size: few
D: TRBD1
V: TRBV7-6
J: TRBJ1-2

DNA: TGTGCCACCAGCAGAGGTCCTCCTTTGGCCGGGGCCAACGTCCTGACTTTC
CDR3: CATSRGPPLAGANVLTF
size: once
D: .
V: TRBV15
J: TRBJ2-6

DNA: TGTGCCAGCGGGCGGGACAGCTCCTACAATGAGCAGTTCTTC
CDR3: CASGRDSSYNEQFF
size: many
D: .
V: TRBV6-1
J: TRBJ2-1

DNA: TGTGCCACCTCCCAAGATGTCTGGGATCGTCGCACAGATACGCAGTATTTT
CDR3: CATSQDVWDRRTDTQYF
size: .
D: .
V: TRBV3-1
J: TRBJ2-3

DNA: TGCAGTGCTAGAGACCCAGGGTCAGCTAATGAAAAACTGTTTTTT
CDR3: CSARDPGSANEKLFF
size: .
D: .
V: TRBV20-1
J: TRBJ1-4

DNA: TGCGCCACCAATTCTCGGGGCGCCAATCTCGAGCAGTACTTC
CDR3: CATNSRGANLEQYF
size: .
D: .
V: TRBV5-1
J: TRBJ2-7

DNA: TGTGCCAGCAGCTTAGTCCGGGCGGGGAGCAATCAGCCCCAGCATTTT
CDR3: CASSLVRAGSNQPQHF
size: many
D: .
V: TRBV7-9
J: TRBJ1-5

DNA: TGTGCCAGCTCACCGCCCTCCGGGGGCTTGGACACTGAAGCTTTCTTT
CDR3: CASSPPSGGLDTEAFF
size: .
D: .
V: TRBV18
J: TRBJ1-1

DNA: TGTGCCAGTAGCCGCTTGACAGGGAAGGGTAATGAAAAACTGTTTTTT
CDR3: CASSRLTGKGNEKLFF
size: .
D: TRBD1
V: TRBV19
J: TRBJ1-4

DNA: TGTGCCAGTAGTATTTCGTCCAGGGGCAATCAGCCCCAGCATTTT
CDR3: CASSISSRGNQPQHF
size: few
D: .
V: TRBV19
J: TRBJ1-5

DNA: TGCAGTGCTAGTATTCAGCGGGGGGGCCGCGAGACCCAGTACTTC
CDR3: CSASIQRGGRETQYF
size: few
D: TRBD2
V: TRBV20-1
J: TRBJ2-5

DNA: TGTGCCAGCAGCCCTACCCCGGTGCCACCCCTCCACTTT
CDR3: CASSPTPVPPLHF
size: .
D: .
V: TRBV7-2
J: TRBJ1-6

DNA: TGTGCCAGCAGCTTCGTGTGGGGTTCCTACAATGAGCAGTTCTTC
CDR3: CASSFVWGSYNEQFF
size: few
D: .
V: TRBV7-2
J: TRBJ2-1

DNA: TGTGCCACCAGTCCAGGGGATGGCAATCAGCCCCAGCATTTT
CDR3: CATSPGDGNQPQHF
size: few
D: .
V: TRBV24-1
J: TRBJ1-5

DNA: TGTGCCAGCAGCGTAAGGGGGACAGGTCAAGAGACCCAGTACTTC
CDR3: CASSVRGTGQETQYF
size: few
D: TRBD1
V: TRBV7-9
J: TRBJ2-5

DNA: TGTGCTAGTTCCGAGGGGGCTAAGAGGCCCCAGCATTTT
CDR3: CASSEGAKRPQHF
size: few
D: TRBD1
V: TRBV12-5
J: TRBJ1-5

DNA: TGTGCCAGCTCACCACCGTTGGGGCGCACTAACTATGGCTACACCTTC
CDR3: CASSPPLGRTNYGYTF
size: .
D: .
V: TRBV18
J: TRBJ1-2

DNA: TGCGCCAGCAGTCCATGGCAGGCGGGGAGCGATTCACCCCTCCACTTT
CDR3: CASSPWQAGSDSPLHF
size: many
D: .
V: TRBV4-3
J: TRBJ1-6

DNA: TGTGCCAGCAGGAGGTTTCTAGGACAGGGGCGCGGGGAGACCCAGTACTTC
CDR3: CASRRFLGQGRGETQYF
size: once
D: TRBD1
V: TRBV28
J: TRBJ2-5

DNA: TGTGCCAGCAGCTTTTGGGGAGCGGGAAAATCAACTAGCACAGATACGCAGTATTTT
CDR3: CASSFWGAGKSTSTDTQYF
size: many
D: TRBD2
V: TRBV11-2
J: TRBJ2-3

DNA: TGCGCCAGCAGTCAATTGAGGTCGCGGGGGGGCACAGATACGCAGTATTTT
CDR3: CASSQLRSRGGTDTQYF
size: few
D: TRBD2
V: TRBV23-1
J: TRBJ2-3

DNA: TGCAGCGTTGAACATACGGCGTCCTATGGCTACACCTTC
CDR3: CSVEHTASYGYTF
size: few
D: .
V: TRBV29-1
J: TRBJ1-2